This TCR beta chain was captured in a study of T cells in narcolepsy (dated 2018 in TCRdb). Regarding the research as a whole: Patients with narcolepsy type 1 or type 2 (NT1, NT2) were enrolled in the study together with healthy control donors. The study sought autoreactive T cells targeting hypocretin neuron self-antigens (hypocretin, TRIB2) in narcolepsy patients, using TCR Vbeta sequencing to track clonotypes in blood and CSF.

The research as a whole found: Numbers of sequenced blood memory CD4+ clonotypes were comparable, averaging around 42,000 in patients and roughly 30,000 in controls. No sequences matching autoreactive T cell clones were contained in some blood memory CD4+ repertoires from patients and controls. Plots comparing CSF and blood CD4+ T cell clonotypes from the same patient highlighted HCRT-specific and TRIB2-specific autoreactive clonotypes. Autoreactive clonotypes were reported to be detected serially in the blood of the same patients and of different patients, but not in the blood of healthy controls.

The library was obtained by the immunoSEQ multiplex PCR assay. TCRdb's version of the immuneACCESS table is confined to in-frame rearrangements and falls short of the full clone set. An unresolved V gene accounts for under half of the shortfall where checked; the remainder is of unknown origin. This sample holds about 33,000 clones; roughly 88% were observed only once. The top ten hold 1.2% of the sample. Trimming at the junction amounts to 6 bases on V and 10 bases on J, and the germline ends lie 10 bases apart. The cysteine opens and the phenylalanine closes a CDR3 of 11 amino acids. Of the read, only the CDR3 DNA is kept; its 33 bases are in frame from base 1. Via the germline V gene, CDR1 is SGHTA and CDR2 FQGNSA. Memory CD4+ T cells were sorted ex vivo from peripheral blood of narcolepsy patients and healthy controls for TCR Vbeta sequencing. As for this clone: There is no known antigen for this receptor. No much larger clone exists at a distance of one base, and base qualities are not known.

The chain is made from TRBV7-2 and TRBJ2-1; no D segment can be confidently identified. The sequenced sample was CD45RA- memory CD4+ T cells from PBMCs. This sample's cell subset or site label indicates: memory T cells sorted ex vivo from peripheral blood. The clonotype was recovered from a human donor with narcolepsy. The CDR3 sequence is CASSFRSEQFF. The DNA reads as follows: TGTGCCAGCAGTTTCCGCAGCGAGCAGTTCTTC.